The next 26 T cell receptor beta chains were all read from a single sample in a study of siplizumab effects on memory and regulatory T cells. Repertoires were generated with immunoSEQ multiplex PCR, while TCRdb's copy carries only in-frame clones and drops some. The repertoire includes some 81,000 clones, about 95% of them detected once, and 15% to 20% sits in the top ten. The specimen sequenced was CD8+ T cells sorted from blood. The receptors come from a human donor in good health.

The J gene is TRBJ2-1, the V gene TRBV5-6; D might be TRBD1 (6 bases). V lost 1 base, J lost 9 bases, and 8 bases lay in between. Germline V gene sequence: CDR1 SGHDT, CDR2 YYEEEE. The CDR3 is made up of 12 amino acids. The CDR3 DNA follows: TGTGCCAGCAGCTTGCAGGGGTTTGAGCAGTTCTTC. Translated, it gives CASSLQGFEQFF.

This chain links TRBV12-5 with TRBJ2-7, with D possibly TRBD2 on 5 matching bases. V dropped 2 bases and J dropped 4 bases, with 6 bases sitting between them. In germline, CDR1 is LGHNT, CDR2 FRNRAP. The CDR3 has 12 amino acids. CDR3 nucleotides: TGTGCTAGTGGTTTGTCGGGGTACGAGCAGTACTTC. It yields the protein CASGLSGYEQYF.

The chain has TRBV30 and TRBJ2-3; D might be TRBD1 or TRBD2, each matching 5 bases. Germline loops: CDR1 GTSNPN, CDR2 SVGIG (reference sequence). Trimming stripped 7 bases from V and 2 bases from J, with 19 bases between. The CDR3 consists of 15 residues. CDR3 sequence (DNA): TGTGCCTCCCGGATGGGGGTACGCCCCACAGATACGCAGTATTTT. Its translation: CASRMGVRPTDTQYF.

This chain connects TRBV18 to TRBJ2-7; D might be TRBD2 (5 bases). This CDR3 region has 16 residues. The ends were cut back, 3 bases at V and 0 bases at J, with 15 bases in the middle. Germline V gene sequence: CDR1 KGHSH, CDR2 LQKENI. The CDR3 sequence is CASSPQRGRDSYEQYF. The CDR3 DNA follows: TGTGCCAGCTCACCTCAGCGCGGGCGTGACTCCTACGAGCAGTACTTC. The variable domain in full, with the rest retrieved from reference TRBV18 and TRBJ2-7, is NAGVMQNPRHLVRRRGQEARLRCSPMKGHSHVYWYRQLPEEGLKFMVYLQKENIIDESGMPKERFSAEFPKEGPSILRIQQVVRGDSAAYFCASSPQRGRDSYEQYFGPGTRLTVT.

The rearrangement links TRBV7-8 to TRBJ2-5; 8 bases agree with TRBD2. V was clipped by 1 base and J by 2 bases; unmatched bases: 9. This CDR3 is built from 17 residues. The germline CDR1 and CDR2 sequences are SGHVS and FQNEAQ. The CDR3 sequence is CASSLDSPSGLQETQYF. The CDR3 DNA reads as TGTGCCAGCAGCTTAGATTCGCCTAGCGGGTTACAAGAGACCCAGTACTTC.

The V gene is TRBV29-1, the J gene TRBJ2-5, with D perhaps TRBD1 (6 bases). The CDR3 is made up of 13 amino acids. CDR1 SQVTM and CDR2 ANQGSEA come from the germline V gene. Trimming took off 3 bases at V and 6 bases at J, with 14 bases between the two ends. CDR3 residues: CSVESTGFKTQYF. CDR3 nucleotide sequence: TGCAGCGTTGAGAGTACAGGGTTTAAGACCCAGTACTTC.

This clone was found once. This chain connects TRBV19 to TRBJ2-7, with 9 bases matching TRBD1. The CDR3 runs to 14 residues. Germline loops: CDR1 LNHDA, CDR2 SQIVND (reference sequence). V shed 5 bases and J 4 bases; nucleotides not matched to a gene: 6. The CDR3 bases are TGTGCCAGTAGTCCGGGACAGGGTGGTTACGAGCAGTACTTC. Translating gives CASSPGQGGYEQYF. Together with reference TRBV19 and TRBJ2-7, the CDR3 gives the full variable domain: DGGITQSPKYLFRKEGQNVTLSCEQNLNHDAMYWYRQDPGQGLRLIYYSQIVNDFQKGDIAEGYSVSREKKESFPLTVTSAQKNPTAFYLCASSPGQGGYEQYFGPGTRLTVT.

CDR3 DNA sequence: TGTGCCATCAGTGAGACCGGGCCCTATAATTCACCCCTCCACTTT. Its protein is CAISETGPYNSPLHF. This chain connects TRBV10-3 to TRBJ1-6, with D unclear. Germline lookup yields CDR1 ENHRY and CDR2 SYGVKD. Trimming took off 2 bases at V and 2 bases at J, with 7 bases between the two ends. The CDR3 length is 15 residues.

V usage is TRBV5-1 and J usage is TRBJ1-5; no clear D. This CDR3 has 14 amino acids. The V end was cut by 4 bases, the J end by 3 bases, with 11 bases between. CDR1 is SGHRS and CDR2 is YFSETQ in the germline V gene. The CDR3 loop reads CASSKGGFNQPQHF. The DNA for the CDR3 is TGCGCCAGCAGCAAGGGCGGCTTCAATCAGCCCCAGCATTTT.

The chain combines TRBV19 with TRBJ2-2; D call uncertain. V was pared by 9 bases and J by 9 bases, with 11 bases between. Germline V gene lookup returns CDR1 LNHDA and CDR2 SQIVND (reference sequence). The CDR3 contains 11 residues. The CDR3 reads CASQTTRELFF. The CDR3 DNA reads TGTGCCAGCCAAACAACTAGGGAGCTGTTTTTT.

The V gene is TRBV5-4, the J gene TRBJ2-1, with 7 positions matching TRBD2. Germline values: CDR1 SGHNT, CDR2 YYREEE (reference sequence). The CDR3 has 15 residues. After removal of 2 bases from V and 5 bases from J, the junction contained 7 bases not matched to a gene. CDR3 in amino acids: CASSLWTRNNNEQFF. As DNA, the CDR3 is TGTGCCAGCAGCTTATGGACTAGGAATAACAATGAGCAGTTCTTC. Together with reference TRBV5-4 and TRBJ2-1, the CDR3 gives the full variable domain: ETGVTQSPTHLIKTRGQQVTLRCSSQSGHNTVSWYQQALGQGPQFIFQYYREEENGRGNFPPRFSGLQFPNYSSELNVNALELDDSALYLCASSLWTRNNNEQFFGPGTRLTVL.

This chain uses TRBV7-9 with TRBJ2-5; 7 nucleotides align to TRBD2. The J call may be mistaken, given a closer DNA end match to TRBJ2-7. The germline V gene encodes CDR1 SEHNR and CDR2 FQNEAQ (reference sequence). CDR3 length: 15 residues. The CDR3 nucleotides are TGTGCCAGCAGCCACAAAAGTGGCGGGAGTTCCGAGCAGTACTTC. Amino acids: CASSHKSGGSSEQYF.

This rearrangement joins TRBV9 to TRBJ2-3; 7 positions agree with TRBD2. Germline lookup yields CDR1 SGDLS and CDR2 YYNGEE. The ends lost 3 bases at V and 0 bases at J; junction bases unmatched: 13. This CDR3 is built from 18 residues. The CDR3 sequence is CASSAIRGGSPSTDTQYF. The DNA for the CDR3 is TGTGCCAGCAGCGCTATCCGTGGCGGGAGCCCTAGCACAGATACGCAGTATTTT.

The J gene is TRBJ1-1, the V gene TRBV5-8; D remains ambiguous. There are 13 residues in the CDR3. CDR1 SGHTS and CDR2 YDEGEE come from the germline V gene. V lost 2 bases and J 2 bases, leaving 7 bases between the germline ends. The CDR3 spells CASSFRRNTEAFF. CDR3 DNA: TGTGCCAGCAGCTTCCGACGTAACACTGAAGCTTTCTTT.

The J gene is TRBJ2-3, the V gene TRBV11-2, with TRBD1 identical over 9 bases. This CDR3 has 15 amino acids. Germline CDR1 is SGHAT and CDR2 is FQNNGV. The V gene end was trimmed by 5 bases and the J gene end by 5 bases; junction bases not matched to a gene: 8. The CDR3 DNA reads as TGTGCCAGCAGCCTACGGAACAGGGGGCAAGATACGCAGTATTTT. Amino acids: CASSLRNRGQDTQYF.

This clone appeared once. This chain connects TRBV5-5 to TRBJ2-7; perhaps TRBD2 as D (6 bases). Trimming took off 4 bases at V and 0 bases at J, with 14 bases between the two ends. There are 15 residues in the CDR3. CDR1 SGHKS and CDR2 YYEKEE come from the germline V gene (reference sequence). Written as DNA, the CDR3 is TGTGCCAGCAGCCTAAGACTAGAGGACTCCTACGAGCAGTACTTC. It codes for CASSLRLEDSYEQYF.

The chain recombines TRBV6-5 with TRBJ2-1; 10 bases are shared with TRBD1. CDR1 is MNHEY and CDR2 is SVGAGI in the germline V gene. The CDR3 covers 14 residues. V was clipped by 7 bases and J by 7 bases; unmatched bases: 7. Written as DNA, the CDR3 is TGTGCCAGCAAAGGGACAGGGGAGTCTAATGAGCAGTTCTTC. Its protein is CASKGTGESNEQFF.

The J gene is TRBJ2-3, the V gene TRBV6-1; D gene unclear. CDR1 is MNHNS, CDR2 SASEGT, per germline. The CDR3 consists of 15 residues. Trimming cost V 1 base and J 5 bases, with 13 bases left between them. This CDR3 is CASSEEITMGDTQYF. Written as DNA, the CDR3 is TGTGCCAGCAGTGAAGAAATTACGATGGGAGATACGCAGTATTTT.

The chain is built from TRBV15 and TRBJ2-7; D may be TRBD1 (6 bases). V lost 8 bases and J 7 bases, leaving 27 bases between the germline ends. Germline values: CDR1 LNHNV, CDR2 YYDKDF (reference sequence). CDR3 length: 16 amino acids. The CDR3 loop is CATSDWRSERGLEQYF. The CDR3 bases are TGTGCCACCTCCGACTGGCGGAGCGAGAGGGGGTTAGAGCAGTACTTC.

The chain carries TRBV19 and TRBJ1-1, with D tentatively TRBD1 (5 bases). From germline, CDR1 is LNHDA and CDR2 SQIVND (reference sequence). V was shortened by 5 bases and J by 1 base, with 14 bases between the two germline ends. This CDR3 region has 15 residues. This CDR3 is CASSWGIRSNTEAFF. The CDR3 DNA reads TGTGCCAGTAGTTGGGGGATTCGATCGAACACTGAAGCTTTCTTT.

The V call is TRBV19, the J call TRBJ1-5; 7 nucleotides line up with TRBD1. The CDR3 has 14 residues. Germline CDR1 and CDR2: LNHDA and SQIVND (reference sequence). The V gene end was trimmed by 5 bases and the J gene end by 0 bases; junction bases not matched to a gene: 1. CDR3 loop: CASSGDSSNQPQHF. In nucleotides, the CDR3 is TGTGCCAGTAGTGGGGACAGTAGCAATCAGCCCCAGCATTTT.

J is TRBJ2-2 and V is TRBV9; D gene ambiguous. The CDR3 is 14 amino acids. The ends were cut back, 4 bases at V and 8 bases at J, with 15 bases in the middle. CDR1 and CDR2 (germline): SGDLS, YYNGEE. As DNA, the CDR3 is TGTGCCAGCAGCTCGGGCCCTCCAGCAGGGGAGCTGTTTTTT. Translating it yields CASSSGPPAGELFF.

This chain links TRBV10-1 with TRBJ2-1, with 11 bases identical to TRBD2. Germline loops: CDR1 WNHNN, CDR2 SYGVQD (reference sequence). Trimming cost V 10 bases and J 4 bases; bases outside gene matches: 18. This CDR3 has 18 residues. The CDR3 region is CATVLPGLAVWGYNEQFF. In nucleotides, the CDR3 is TGCGCCACCGTTCTTCCGGGACTAGCGGTATGGGGGTACAATGAGCAGTTCTTC.

The rearrangement links TRBV19 to TRBJ1-1; D is unclear. V lost 1 base and J lost 0, with 6 bases in between. The CDR3 extends over 14 amino acids. CDR1 and CDR2 (germline): LNHDA, SQIVND (reference sequence). This CDR3 reads CASSIGQLNTEAFF. The CDR3 DNA reads TGTGCCAGTAGTATAGGACAACTGAACACTGAAGCTTTCTTT. The variable domain in full, with the rest retrieved from reference TRBV19 and TRBJ1-1, is DGGITQSPKYLFRKEGQNVTLSCEQNLNHDAMYWYRQDPGQGLRLIYYSQIVNDFQKGDIAEGYSVSREKKESFPLTVTSAQKNPTAFYLCASSIGQLNTEAFFGQGTRLTVV.

This chain connects TRBV7-6 to TRBJ2-2; 7 bases are a match to TRBD1. CDR1 is SGHVS and CDR2 is FNYEAQ in the germline V gene. CDR3 length equals 16 residues. V was clipped by 4 bases and J by 1 base; unmatched bases: 6. CDR3 coding DNA: TGTGCCAGCAGCTGGGACAGCAATAAGAACACCGGGGAGCTGTTTTTT. Protein product: CASSWDSNKNTGELFF.

The chain has TRBV9 and TRBJ2-7, with 10 nucleotides matching TRBD2. The junction had 2 bases not matched to a gene; V was cut back by 3 bases and J by 2 bases. Germline V lookup: CDR1 SGDLS, CDR2 YYNGEE. The CDR3 contains 14 residues. CDR3 nucleotides: TGTGCCAGCAGCGGGACTAGCGGCACCTACGAGCAGTACTTC. As protein: CASSGTSGTYEQYF.